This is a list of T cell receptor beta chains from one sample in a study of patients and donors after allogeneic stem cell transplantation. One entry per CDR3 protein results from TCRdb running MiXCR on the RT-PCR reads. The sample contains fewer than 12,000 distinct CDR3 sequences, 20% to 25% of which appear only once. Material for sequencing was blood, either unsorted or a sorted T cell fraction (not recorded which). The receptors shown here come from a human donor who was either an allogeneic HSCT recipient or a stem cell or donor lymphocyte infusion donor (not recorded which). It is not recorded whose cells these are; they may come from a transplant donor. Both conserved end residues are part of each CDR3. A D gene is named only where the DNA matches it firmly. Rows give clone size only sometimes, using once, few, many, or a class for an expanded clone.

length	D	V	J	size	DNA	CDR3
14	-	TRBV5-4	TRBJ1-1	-	TGTGCCAGCAGCTCCATTAACATGAACACTGAAGCTTTCTTT	CASSSINMNTEAFF
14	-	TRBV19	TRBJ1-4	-	TGTGCCAGTACCACCCCGACGGCTAATGAAAAACTGTTTTTT	CASTTPTANEKLFF
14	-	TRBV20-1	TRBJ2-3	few	TGCAGTGCCGAGGACGGGGAAAGCACAGATACGCAGTATTTT	CSAEDGESTDTQYF
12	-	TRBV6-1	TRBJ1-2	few	TGTGCCAGCACGGTCCGAGCGGGGGTCTACACCTTC	CASTVRAGVYTF
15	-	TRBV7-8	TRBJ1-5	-	TGTGCCAGCAGCCCCGACCGACAGCACAATCAGCCCCAGCATTTT	CASSPDRQHNQPQHF
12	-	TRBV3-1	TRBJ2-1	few	TGTGCCAGCAGCCCAAGGGACAATGAGCAGTTCTTC	CASSPRDNEQFF
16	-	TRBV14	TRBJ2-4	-	TGTGCCAGCAGCCCTACAGGGAACCTAGCCAAAAACATTCAGTACTTC	CASSPTGNLAKNIQYF
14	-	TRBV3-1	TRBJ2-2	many	TGTGCCAGCAGCCAAGGGGGAAACACCGGGGAGCTGTTTTTT	CASSQGGNTGELFF
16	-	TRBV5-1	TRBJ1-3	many	TGCGCCAGCAGCTTGGTGGCAGGGTCCTCTGGAAACACCATATATTTT	CASSLVAGSSGNTIYF
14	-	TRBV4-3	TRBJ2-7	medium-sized	TGCGCCAGCAGCCAAGACCCTGGACTCTACGAGCAGTACTTC	CASSQDPGLYEQYF
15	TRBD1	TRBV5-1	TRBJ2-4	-	TGCGCCAGCAGCTTGGCGCAGGGGGCTAATGCCATTCAGTACTTC	CASSLAQGANAIQYF
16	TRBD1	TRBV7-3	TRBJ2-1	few	TGTGCCAGCAGCTTAACGGGGACAGGGTGGATGAATGAGCAGTTCTTC	CASSLTGTGWMNEQFF
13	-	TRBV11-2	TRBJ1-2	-	TGTGCCAGCAGCCCAGATTGGTCTAATGGCTACACCTTC	CASSPDWSNGYTF
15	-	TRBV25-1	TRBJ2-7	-	TGTGCCAGCAGTGAGAGTTCAGGGTTCATCTACGAGCAGTACTTC	CASSESSGFIYEQYF
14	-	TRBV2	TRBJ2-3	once	TGTGCCAGCAGTGAGGGCAGCATCACAGATACGCAGTATTTT	CASSEGSITDTQYF
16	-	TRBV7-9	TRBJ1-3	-	TGTGCCAGCCTAGGACCCGGAGCCAACTCTGGAAACACCATATATTTT	CASLGPGANSGNTIYF
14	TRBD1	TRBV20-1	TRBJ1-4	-	TGCAGTGCTAGTCCTGGGACAGGGGATGAAAAACTGTTTTTT	CSASPGTGDEKLFF
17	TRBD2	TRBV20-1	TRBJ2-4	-	TGCAGTGCTAGAATGGTAGCGGGGGGGCGGGCCAAAAACATTCAGTACTTC	CSARMVAGGRAKNIQYF
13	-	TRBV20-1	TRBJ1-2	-	TGCAGTGCTAGAGATGGGGGTCTCTATGGCTACACCTTC	CSARDGGLYGYTF
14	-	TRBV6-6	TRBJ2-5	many	TGTGCCAGCAGTTACGGGGGGTCAAGGGAGACCCAGTACTTC	CASSYGGSRETQYF
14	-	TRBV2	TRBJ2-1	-	TGTGCCAGCAGTGAACAGACCCGATACAATGAGCAGTTCTTC	CASSEQTRYNEQFF
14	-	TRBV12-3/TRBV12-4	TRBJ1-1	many	TGTGCCAGCAGAATCAGGGGTGGGGAGACTGAAGCTTTCTTT	CASRIRGGETEAFF
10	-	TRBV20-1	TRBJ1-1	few	TGCAGTGCTGGCCCCACTGAAGCTTTCTTT	CSAGPTEAFF
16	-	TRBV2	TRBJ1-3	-	TGTGCCAGCAGTGATGCGCGGGGAATCTCTGGAAACACCATATATTTT	CASSDARGISGNTIYF
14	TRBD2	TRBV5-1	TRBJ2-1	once	TGCGCCAGCAGCTTGGGTCGCGGGGGGCGGTCCTGGTTCTTC	CASSLGRGGRSWFF
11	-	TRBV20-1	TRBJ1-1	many	TGCAGTGCGGTCAGGGAAGCTGAAGCTTTCTTT	CSAVREAEAFF
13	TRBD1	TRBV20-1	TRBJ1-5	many	TGCAGTGCTCACAGGGGAGGTAATCAGCCCCAGCATTTT	CSAHRGGNQPQHF
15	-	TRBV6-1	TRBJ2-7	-	TGTGCCAGCAGGGGAAGGATTACAGGGACGCACGAGCAGTACTTC	CASRGRITGTHEQYF
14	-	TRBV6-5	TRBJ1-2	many	TGTGCCAGCAGTTTCGGAGGGGCCAACTATGGCTACACCTTC	CASSFGGANYGYTF
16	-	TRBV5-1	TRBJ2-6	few	TGCGCCAGCAGCTGGGATCCCCGCTCTGGGGCCAACGTCCTGACTTTC	CASSWDPRSGANVLTF
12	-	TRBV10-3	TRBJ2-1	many	TGTGCCATCTCTATTGACGGTGATGAGCAGTTCTTC	CAISIDGDEQFF